What follows are 30 T cell receptor beta chains derived from one specimen sequenced in a study. TCRdb reprocessed the RT-PCR reads via MiXCR and lists one record per CDR3 protein. The repertoire consists of about 680,000 distinct CDR3 sequences, with 12% to 15% occurring once and the leading ten covering 3% to 4.5%. The sample was memory CD4+ T cells from blood. The receptors here all came from a female donor in good health, serving as a healthy control.

Notes on this clonotype: At one boundary the junction diverges from the germline segment, which might be a read error. The rearrangement links TRBV4-1 to TRBJ1-5, with D perhaps TRBD1 (5 bases). Germline V gene sequence: CDR1 MGHRA, CDR2 YSYEKL. This CDR3 region has 16 residues. The CDR3 coding sequence is TGCGCCAGCAGAGGGGAAGAGGGGCGCCGGAATCAGCCCCATCATTTT. It specifies CASRGEEGRRNQPHHF.

This clonotype appeared a few times. This chain's CDR3 is CAISVGGQANTEAFF. The CDR3 bases are TGTGCCATCAGTGTGGGCGGGCAGGCGAACACTGAAGCTTTCTTT. The chain couples TRBV10-3 to TRBJ1-1; D call uncertain. The V end was cut by 4 bases, the J end by 1 base, with 13 bases between. CDR1 is ENHRY, CDR2 SYGVKD, per germline. CDR3 length: 15 residues.

The rearrangement joins TRBV20-1 to TRBJ1-6; maybe TRBD1 (5 bases). Trimming shortened V by 3 bases and J by 6 bases, and 12 bases separated the two germline ends. Germline V gene lookup returns CDR1 DFQATT and CDR2 SNEGSKA (reference sequence). The CDR3 covers 14 residues. The CDR3 DNA reads TGCAGTGCTAGCGAGACGGGGACTAATTCACCCCTCCACTTT. As protein: CSASETGTNSPLHF.

This sequence joins TRBV4-2 and TRBJ2-1; 9 nucleotides align to TRBD2. V was clipped by 1 base and J by 8 bases; unmatched bases: 12. The CDR3 is 17 amino acids. Germline V gives CDR1 LGHNA, CDR2 YNFKEQ. The CDR3 loop reads CASSQASGGRAVYEQFF. Here the CDR3 DNA reads TGTGCCAGCAGCCAAGCTTCAGGCGGGAGGGCAGTATATGAGCAGTTCTTC.

The chain uses TRBV6-1 and TRBJ1-1; 8 nucleotides match TRBD1. J was trimmed by 7 bases and V by 6 bases; bases with no gene match: 4. The CDR3 has 12 amino acids. CDR1 and CDR2 from the germline V gene are MNHNS and SASEGT. Here the CDR3 reads CASSRDRGEAFF. DNA of the CDR3: TGTGCCAGCAGCCGCGACAGGGGTGAAGCTTTCTTT.

This clonotype was picked up many times. This chain connects TRBV29-1 to TRBJ2-7; 7 nucleotides match TRBD1. The germline gives CDR1 SQVTM, CDR2 ANQGSEA. There are 15 residues in the CDR3. V lost 1 base to trimming and J lost 5 bases; unmatched junction nucleotides: 11. CDR3 sequence (DNA): TGCAGCGTTGAAGCTCCCGGGACAGTTTTCGACGAGCAGTACTTC. Translating it yields CSVEAPGTVFDEQYF.

The rearrangement joins TRBV5-1 to TRBJ2-3; D might be TRBD2 (5 bases). Germline V gene sequence: CDR1 SGHRS, CDR2 YFSETQ. The CDR3 consists of 16 residues. The V end was cut by 2 bases, the J end by 0 bases, with 13 bases between. CDR3 in amino acids: CASSLPSSGSTDTQYF. The CDR3 DNA follows: TGCGCCAGCAGCTTACCCTCATCGGGGAGCACAGATACGCAGTATTTT.

This clonotype appeared a few times. The rearrangement links TRBV5-1 to TRBJ1-1; 9 bases match TRBD1. Looked up from germline, CDR1 is SGHRS and CDR2 is YFSETQ. V shed 3 bases and J 3 bases; nucleotides not matched to a gene: 3. This CDR3 is 14 amino acids long. DNA of the CDR3: TGCGCCAGCAGCTATACAGGGGGCCACACTGAAGCTTTCTTT. It translates to CASSYTGGHTEAFF.

This CDR3 is CASNERGGQETQYF. CDR3 bases: TGTGCCAGCAACGAGAGGGGGGGGCAAGAGACCCAGTACTTC. The chain joins TRBV7-2 to TRBJ2-5, with D possibly being TRBD2 (7 bases). Germline V gene lookup returns CDR1 SGHTA and CDR2 FQGNSA. Trimming cost V 7 bases and J 2 bases, with 14 bases left between them. The CDR3 runs to 14 residues.

This clonotype showed up many times. The chain uses TRBV10-3 and TRBJ2-3; either TRBD1 or TRBD2 may fit D (5 bases each). Deletions cut 6 bases from V and 9 bases from J, with 16 bases between. Germline CDR1 is ENHRY and CDR2 is SYGVKD. The CDR3 is 13 amino acids. CDR3: CAIRTGTTPTQYF. CDR3 nucleotide sequence: TGTGCCATCAGGACCGGGACCACCCCAACGCAGTATTTT.

This sequence joins TRBV9 and TRBJ2-1; TRBD1 matches at 8 bases. V shed 3 bases and J 8 bases; nucleotides not matched to a gene: 4. Germline V CDR1 and CDR2: SGDLS, YYNGEE. This CDR3 contains 13 residues. The CDR3 coding sequence is TGTGCCAGCAGCGCGGACAGGGAGGATGAGCAGTTCTTC. Amino acids: CASSADREDEQFF.

The genes are TRBV7-8 and TRBJ1-2; 7 bases are shared with TRBD1. The junction had 6 bases not matched to a gene; V was cut back by 2 bases and J by 6 bases. The CDR3 covers 14 residues. CDR1 is SGHVS, CDR2 FQNEAQ, per germline. CDR3 region: CASSLLARGDGYTF. The CDR3 nucleotides are TGTGCCAGCAGCTTATTGGCCAGGGGGGATGGCTACACCTTC.

The table lists this clonotype with many counts. The chain carries TRBV20-1 and TRBJ2-7, with D perhaps matching TRBD1 (6 bases). Germline V CDR1 and CDR2: DFQATT, SNEGSKA (reference sequence). V shed 4 bases and J shed 2 bases, with 6 bases lying between them. The CDR3 consists of 11 residues. The CDR3 DNA follows: TGCAGTGCTACAGGGGCCTACGAGCAGTACTTC. This codes for CSATGAYEQYF.

This clonotype was counted only a few times. The chain carries TRBV20-1 and TRBJ2-3; TRBD1 matches at 9 bases. CDR3 size: 15 residues. J lost 4 bases, V lost 3 bases, and 8 bases had no gene match. Germline-derived CDR1 and CDR2 are DFQATT and SNEGSKA (reference sequence). CDR3 amino acids: CSARRTGERSDTQYF. The CDR3 bases are TGCAGTGCTAGGAGGACAGGGGAGAGATCAGATACGCAGTATTTT.

There are many counts of this clonotype. CDR3 coding DNA: TGTGCCAGCAGCTTAGAGCAGGGAATCGCAGATACGCAGTATTTT. Translation gives CASSLEQGIADTQYF. This chain uses TRBV7-2 with TRBJ2-3; perhaps TRBD1 as D (5 bases). Germline-derived CDR1 and CDR2 are SGHTA and FQGNSA. The CDR3 has 15 residues. Trimming removed 1 base from V and 4 bases from J, with 12 bases in between.

V usage is TRBV18 and J usage is TRBJ2-5; D gene uncertain. Germline V lookup: CDR1 KGHSH, CDR2 LQKENI. Trimming removed 0 bases from V and 0 bases from J, with 11 bases in between. The CDR3 contains 16 residues. DNA of the CDR3: TGTGCCAGCTCACCACCGGGTAACTCCGACCAAGAGACCCAGTACTTC. Protein product: CASSPPGNSDQETQYF.

CDR3 residues: CASSRTSTNTEAFF. For the CDR3, the DNA is TGCGCCAGTAGCAGGACATCCACGAACACTGAAGCTTTCTTT. This chain links TRBV5-1 with TRBJ1-1, with D perhaps TRBD1 (5 bases). CDR3 length: 14 amino acids. V shed 8 bases and J shed 1 base, with 15 bases lying between them. Germline values: CDR1 SGHRS, CDR2 YFSETQ.

This clonotype was seen many times. This rearrangement joins TRBV3-1 to TRBJ2-7; D is undetermined. CDR1 is LGHDT and CDR2 is YNNKEL in the germline V gene (reference sequence). The CDR3 spans 13 residues. The V gene lost 1 base and the J gene lost 3 bases, with 7 bases spanning the gap. The chain's CDR3 is CASSQGSLYEQYF. CDR3 coding DNA: TGTGCCAGCAGCCAAGGGTCTCTCTACGAGCAGTACTTC.

The J gene is TRBJ2-3, the V gene TRBV9; possibly TRBD2 for D (6 bases). V shed 1 base and J shed 2 bases, with 11 bases lying between them. CDR3 length equals 15 residues. CDR1 SGDLS and CDR2 YYNGEE come from the germline V gene. The CDR3 region is CASSVSGSNTDTQYF. The CDR3 nucleotides read TGTGCCAGCAGCGTAAGCGGGTCTAACACAGATACGCAGTATTTT.

This clonotype was detected only a few times. The rearrangement joins TRBV5-1 to TRBJ1-3, with a weak D call TRBD1 (6 bases). The germline V gene encodes CDR1 SGHRS and CDR2 YFSETQ. V was pared by 3 bases and J by 0 bases, with 13 bases between. The CDR3 is 16 amino acids. CDR3 amino acids: CASSSGDKSSGNTIYF. CDR3 nucleotides: TGCGCCAGCAGCTCGGGGGACAAAAGCTCTGGAAACACCATATATTTT.

The chain carries TRBV7-2 and TRBJ2-5; TRBD2 agrees at 15 bases. Germline V lookup: CDR1 SGHTA, CDR2 FQGNSA. The ends lost 5 bases at V and 5 bases at J; junction bases unmatched: 9. This CDR3 is 17 amino acids long. The CDR3 sequence is CASSPQGLAGGAETQYF. The CDR3 region has the DNA TGTGCCAGCAGCCCACAAGGACTAGCGGGGGGGGCGGAGACCCAGTACTTC.

Only a few counts were recorded for this clonotype. The chain recombines TRBV18 with TRBJ2-1; TRBD2 agrees at 9 bases. This CDR3 has 17 residues. Trimming cost V 3 bases and J 4 bases; bases outside gene matches: 10. Germline CDR1 and CDR2: KGHSH and LQKENI. The CDR3 coding sequence is TGTGCCAGCTCACCTTGGGATAGCGGGAGCCAATACAATGAGCAGTTCTTC. Its protein is CASSPWDSGSQYNEQFF.

The J gene is TRBJ2-1, the V gene TRBV29-1; perhaps D is TRBD1 or TRBD2 (5 bases each). The CDR3 is 16 residues long. Germline CDR1 and CDR2: SQVTM and ANQGSEA. CDR3 in amino acids: CRVFCNVVLGDNEQFF. CDR3 bases: TGCAGAGTGTTCTGCAATGTCGTCTTGGGGGACAATGAGCAGTTCTTC.

This clonotype turned up a few times. The rearrangement uses TRBV5-5 and TRBJ2-7, with 7 bases identical to TRBD2. Germline CDR1 and CDR2: SGHKS and YYEKEE (reference sequence). The trim removed 4 bases at V and 7 bases at J, leaving 5 bases unmatched. CDR3 length: 12 amino acids. CDR3 region: CASSRAGVEQYF. The CDR3 coding sequence is TGTGCCAGCAGCCGCGCGGGGGTAGAGCAGTACTTC.

In its sample, this clonotype was seen many times. This sequence joins TRBV10-3 and TRBJ1-5; tentatively, D is TRBD1 (5 bases). Germline values: CDR1 ENHRY, CDR2 SYGVKD. Trimming left V 4 bases short and J 1 base short, with 11 bases between. The CDR3 extends over 15 amino acids. The DNA of the CDR3 is TGTGCCATCAGTGGGGGACTAGGAAGCAATCAGCCCCAGCATTTT. This encodes CAISGGLGSNQPQHF.

The chain couples TRBV21-1 to TRBJ2-6; the table gives TRBD1 as D, unverified against the DNA. TRBV21-1 is a recognized pseudogene. The CDR3 has 16 residues. CDR3 protein: CASILKKGPGANVLTF. In DNA, the CDR3 is TGTGCCAGCATTCTCAAAAAGGGACCCGGGGCCAACGTCCTGACTTTC.

This clonotype has a count of ten or more. The chain links TRBV7-2 to TRBJ1-1; unclear D gene. The CDR3 is 13 residues long. Germline CDR1 is SGHTA and CDR2 is FQGNSA. The V end was cut by 5 bases, the J end by 6 bases, with 13 bases between. This CDR3 is CASSRQPSAEAFF. The CDR3 DNA follows: TGTGCCAGCAGCCGACAACCGAGCGCTGAAGCTTTCTTT.

The V gene is TRBV6-1, the J gene TRBJ2-1; D is tentatively TRBD1 or TRBD2 (6 bases each). Trimming took 8 bases from V and 7 from J, leaving 12 bases between them. The CDR3 is 12 amino acids. Germline CDR1 and CDR2: MNHNS and SASEGT. The CDR3 loop is CASEGGANEQFF. In nucleotides, the CDR3 is TGTGCCAGCGAGGGGGGAGCGAATGAGCAGTTCTTC.

This clonotype turned up a few times. This sequence joins TRBV20-1 and TRBJ2-3; 9 positions agree with TRBD2. CDR1 is DFQATT, CDR2 SNEGSKA, per germline (reference sequence). With 6 bases clipped from V and 6 bases from J, the junction kept 13 bases outside the gene matches. This CDR3 contains 15 residues. The CDR3 nucleotides read TGCAGTGCAGGAGATGGCGGGAGGGTCTCCGATACGCAGTATTTT. Its translation: CSAGDGGRVSDTQYF.

This clonotype showed up just a few times. J is TRBJ1-2 and V is TRBV6-6; 7 positions agree with TRBD1. V was pared by 3 bases and J by 8 bases, with 9 bases of the junction left unmatched. CDR1 is MNHNY, CDR2 SVGAGI, per germline (reference sequence). There are 14 residues in the CDR3. The CDR3 sequence: CASSYHTGEQGYTF. In DNA, the CDR3 is TGTGCCAGCAGTTATCATACAGGGGAACAAGGCTACACCTTC.